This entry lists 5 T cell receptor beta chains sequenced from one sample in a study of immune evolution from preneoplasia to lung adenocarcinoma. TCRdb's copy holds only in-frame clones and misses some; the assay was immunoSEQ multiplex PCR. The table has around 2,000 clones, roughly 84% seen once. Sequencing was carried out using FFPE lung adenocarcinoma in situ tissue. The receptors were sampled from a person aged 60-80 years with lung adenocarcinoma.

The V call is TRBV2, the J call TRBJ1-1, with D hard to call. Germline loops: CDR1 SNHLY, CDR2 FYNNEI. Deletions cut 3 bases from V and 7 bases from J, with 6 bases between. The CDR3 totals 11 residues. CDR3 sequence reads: CASSDGFEAFF. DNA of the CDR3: TGTGCCAGCAGTGACGGGTTTGAAGCTTTCTTT.

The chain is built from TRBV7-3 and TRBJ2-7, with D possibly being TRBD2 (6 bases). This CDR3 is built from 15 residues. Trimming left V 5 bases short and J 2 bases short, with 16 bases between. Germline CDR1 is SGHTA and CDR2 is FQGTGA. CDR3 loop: CASSPGGTGTYEQYF. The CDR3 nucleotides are TGTGCCAGCAGCCCAGGAGGGACTGGTACCTACGAGCAGTACTTC. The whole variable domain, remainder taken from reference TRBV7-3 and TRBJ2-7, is GAGVSQTPSNKVTEKGKYVELRCDPISGHTALYWYRQSLGQGPEFLIYFQGTGAADDSGLPNDRFFAVRPEGSVSTLKIQRTERGDSAVYLCASSPGGTGTYEQYFGPGTRLTVT.

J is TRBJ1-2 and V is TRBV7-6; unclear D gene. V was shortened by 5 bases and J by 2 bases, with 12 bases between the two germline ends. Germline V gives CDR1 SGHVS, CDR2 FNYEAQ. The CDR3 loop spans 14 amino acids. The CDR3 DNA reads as TGTGCCAGCAGCCCTGGCGGCAGCAACTATGGCTACACCTTC. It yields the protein CASSPGGSNYGYTF.

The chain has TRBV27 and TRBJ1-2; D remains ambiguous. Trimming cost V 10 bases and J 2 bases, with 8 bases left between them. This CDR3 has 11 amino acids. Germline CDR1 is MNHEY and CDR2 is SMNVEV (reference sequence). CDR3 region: CATGQNYGYTF. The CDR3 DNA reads TGTGCCACCGGCCAGAACTATGGCTACACCTTC.

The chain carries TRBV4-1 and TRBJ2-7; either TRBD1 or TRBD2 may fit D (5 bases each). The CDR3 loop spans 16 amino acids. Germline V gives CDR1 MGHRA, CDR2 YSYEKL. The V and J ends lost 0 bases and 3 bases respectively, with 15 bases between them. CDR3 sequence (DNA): TGCGCCAGCAGCCAAGACCCTCGCCGGGACGACTACGAGCAGTACTTC. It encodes CASSQDPRRDDYEQYF.